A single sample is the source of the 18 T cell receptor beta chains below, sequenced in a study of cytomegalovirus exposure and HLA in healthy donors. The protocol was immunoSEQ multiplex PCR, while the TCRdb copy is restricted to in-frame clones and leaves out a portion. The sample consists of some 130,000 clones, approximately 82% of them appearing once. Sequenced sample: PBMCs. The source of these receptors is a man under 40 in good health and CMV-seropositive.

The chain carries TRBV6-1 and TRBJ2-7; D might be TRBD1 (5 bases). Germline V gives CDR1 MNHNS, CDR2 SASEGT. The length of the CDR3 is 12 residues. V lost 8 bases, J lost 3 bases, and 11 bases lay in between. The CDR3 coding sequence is TGTGCCAGCGGGGCGGAACTCTACGAGCAGTACTTC. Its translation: CASGAELYEQYF.

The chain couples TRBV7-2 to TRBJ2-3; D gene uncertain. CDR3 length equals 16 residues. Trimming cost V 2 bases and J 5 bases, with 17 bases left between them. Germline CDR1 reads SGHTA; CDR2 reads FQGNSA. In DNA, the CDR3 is TGTGCCAGCAGCTTATTGAATTTGCGGTCTGGAGATACGCAGTATTTT. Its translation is CASSLLNLRSGDTQYF.

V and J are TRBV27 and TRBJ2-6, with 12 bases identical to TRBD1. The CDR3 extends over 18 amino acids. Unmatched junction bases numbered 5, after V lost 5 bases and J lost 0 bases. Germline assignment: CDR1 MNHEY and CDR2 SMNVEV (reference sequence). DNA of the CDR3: TGTGCCAGCAGTCCGGGACAGGGGGCTTCCTCTGGGGCCAACGTCCTGACTTTC. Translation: CASSPGQGASSGANVLTF.

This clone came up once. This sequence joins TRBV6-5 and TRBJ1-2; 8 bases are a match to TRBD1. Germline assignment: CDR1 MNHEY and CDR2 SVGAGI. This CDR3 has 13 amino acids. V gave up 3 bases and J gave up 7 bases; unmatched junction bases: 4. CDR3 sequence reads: CASSYAGGLGYTF. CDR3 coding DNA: TGTGCCAGCAGTTATGCAGGGGGCCTTGGCTACACCTTC.

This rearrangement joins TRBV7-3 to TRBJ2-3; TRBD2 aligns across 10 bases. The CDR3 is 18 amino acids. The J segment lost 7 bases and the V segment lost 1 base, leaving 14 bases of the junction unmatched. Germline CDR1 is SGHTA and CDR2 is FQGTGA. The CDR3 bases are TGTGCCAGCAGCTTAAGGGCTAGCGGGGGCCCCGAGATTCATACGCAGTATTTT. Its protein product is CASSLRASGGPEIHTQYF.

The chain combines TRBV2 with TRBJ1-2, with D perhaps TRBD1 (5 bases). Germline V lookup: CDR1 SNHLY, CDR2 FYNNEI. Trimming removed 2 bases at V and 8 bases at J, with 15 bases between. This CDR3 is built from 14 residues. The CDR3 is CASSERQGGSGYTF. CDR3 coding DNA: TGTGCCAGCAGTGAACGGCAGGGCGGCAGCGGCTACACCTTC.

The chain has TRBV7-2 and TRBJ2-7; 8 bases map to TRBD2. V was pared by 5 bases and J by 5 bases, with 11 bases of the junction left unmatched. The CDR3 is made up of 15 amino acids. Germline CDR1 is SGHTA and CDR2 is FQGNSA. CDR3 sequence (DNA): TGTGCCAGCAGCCACCTAGCGGGCAACGGGGACGAGCAGTACTTC. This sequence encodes CASSHLAGNGDEQYF.

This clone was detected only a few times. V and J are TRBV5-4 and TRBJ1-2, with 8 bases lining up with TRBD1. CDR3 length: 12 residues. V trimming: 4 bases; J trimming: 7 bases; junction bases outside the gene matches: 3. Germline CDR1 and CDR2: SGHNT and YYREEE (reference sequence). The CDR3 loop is CASSQTGGGYTF. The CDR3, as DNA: TGTGCCAGCAGCCAAACAGGGGGTGGCTACACCTTC.

This chain's CDR3 is CSASGTSGPLDTQYF. The CDR3 DNA sequence: TGCAGCGCTTCCGGGACTAGCGGGCCCCTGGATACGCAGTATTTT. The chain combines TRBV29-1 with TRBJ2-3; 12 nucleotides align to TRBD2. V lost 7 bases and J lost 6; bases outside the gene matches: 11. Germline V lookup: CDR1 SQVTM, CDR2 ANQGSEA. The CDR3 covers 15 residues.

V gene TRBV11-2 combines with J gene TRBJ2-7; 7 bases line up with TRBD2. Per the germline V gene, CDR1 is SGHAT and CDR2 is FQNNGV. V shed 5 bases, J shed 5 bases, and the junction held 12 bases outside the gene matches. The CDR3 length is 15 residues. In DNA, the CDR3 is TGTGCCAGCAGCCCCCTTGCGGGAGTAGCCCACGAGCAGTACTTC. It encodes CASSPLAGVAHEQYF. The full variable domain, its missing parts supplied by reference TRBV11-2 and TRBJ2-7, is EAGVAQSPRYKIIEKRQSVAFWCNPISGHATLYWYQQILGQGPKLLIQFQNNGVVDDSQLPKDRFSAERLKGVDSTLKIQPAKLEDSAVYLCASSPLAGVAHEQYFGPGTRLTVT.

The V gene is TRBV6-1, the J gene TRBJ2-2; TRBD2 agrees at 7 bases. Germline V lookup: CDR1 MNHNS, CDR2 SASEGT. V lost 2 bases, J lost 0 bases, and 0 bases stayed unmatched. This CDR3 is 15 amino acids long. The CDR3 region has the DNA TGTGCCAGCAGTGAACGGGGGGCGAACACCGGGGAGCTGTTTTTT. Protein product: CASSERGANTGELFF.

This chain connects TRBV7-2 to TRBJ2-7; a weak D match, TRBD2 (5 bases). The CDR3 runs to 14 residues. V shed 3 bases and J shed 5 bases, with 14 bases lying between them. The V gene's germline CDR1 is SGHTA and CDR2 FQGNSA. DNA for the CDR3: TGTGCCAGCAGCTTTCCGGGCCACGGGAACGAGCAGTACTTC. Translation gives CASSFPGHGNEQYF.

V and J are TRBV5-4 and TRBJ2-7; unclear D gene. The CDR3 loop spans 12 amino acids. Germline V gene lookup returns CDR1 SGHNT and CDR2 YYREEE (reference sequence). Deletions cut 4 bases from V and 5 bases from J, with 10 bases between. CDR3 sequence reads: CASSRGLNEQYF. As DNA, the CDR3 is TGTGCCAGCAGCCGCGGATTGAACGAGCAGTACTTC.

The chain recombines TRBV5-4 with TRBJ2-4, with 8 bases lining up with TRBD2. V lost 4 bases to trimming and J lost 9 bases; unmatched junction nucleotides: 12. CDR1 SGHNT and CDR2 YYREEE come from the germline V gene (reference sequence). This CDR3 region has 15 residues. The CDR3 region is CASSASGGGQGIQYF. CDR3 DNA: TGTGCCAGCAGCGCCTCCGGGGGGGGCCAGGGCATTCAGTACTTC.

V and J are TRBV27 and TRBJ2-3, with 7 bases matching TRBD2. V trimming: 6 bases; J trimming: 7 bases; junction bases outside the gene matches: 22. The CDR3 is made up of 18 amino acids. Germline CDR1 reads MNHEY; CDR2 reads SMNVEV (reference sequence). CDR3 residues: CASRDPLSSGRLIHTQYF. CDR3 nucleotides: TGTGCCAGCAGGGACCCTTTGTCTAGCGGAAGACTCATACATACGCAGTATTTT.

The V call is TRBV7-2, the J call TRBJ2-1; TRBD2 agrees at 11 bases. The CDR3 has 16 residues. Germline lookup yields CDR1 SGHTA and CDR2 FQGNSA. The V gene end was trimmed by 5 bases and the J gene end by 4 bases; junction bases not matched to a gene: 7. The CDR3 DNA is TGTGCCAGCAGCATCCAACTAGCGGGAGTTTACAATGAGCAGTTCTTC. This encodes CASSIQLAGVYNEQFF. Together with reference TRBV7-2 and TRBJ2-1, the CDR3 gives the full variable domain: GAGVSQSPSNKVTEKGKDVELRCDPISGHTALYWYRQSLGQGLEFLIYFQGNSAPDKSGLPSDRFSAERTGGSVSTLTIQRTQQEDSAVYLCASSIQLAGVYNEQFFGPGTRLTVL.

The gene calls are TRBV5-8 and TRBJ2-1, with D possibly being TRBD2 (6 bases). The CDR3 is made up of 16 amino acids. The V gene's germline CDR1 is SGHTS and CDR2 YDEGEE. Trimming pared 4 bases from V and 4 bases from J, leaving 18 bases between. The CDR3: CASSATGGMTYNEQFF. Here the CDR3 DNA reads TGTGCCAGCAGCGCAACTGGCGGGATGACGTACAATGAGCAGTTCTTC.

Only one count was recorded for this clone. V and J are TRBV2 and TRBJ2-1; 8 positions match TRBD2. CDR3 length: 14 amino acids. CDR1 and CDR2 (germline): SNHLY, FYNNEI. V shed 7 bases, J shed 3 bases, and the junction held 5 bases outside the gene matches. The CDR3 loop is CASKAGANYNEQFF. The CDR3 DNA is TGTGCCAGCAAAGCGGGAGCCAACTACAATGAGCAGTTCTTC.